What follows are 17 T cell receptor beta chains derived from one specimen sequenced in a study of blood T cells in healthy people across ages. Through a sample-barcoded 5' primer and a J-beta primer mix, a second PCR was run for roughly 6 to 12 cycles. Each CDR3 protein gets one entry after TCRdb re-called the 5' RACE reads with MiXCR. This sample has about 1.4 million distinct CDR3 sequences; approximately 63% occur once, and the top ten carry 6.7%. The sample comprised blood. The receptors come from a man younger than 35 in good health.

The chain carries TRBV12-3 or TRBV12-4 and TRBJ1-1, with D uncertain. V was clipped by 9 bases and J by 5 bases, with 16 bases between them. This CDR3 contains 13 residues. The CDR3 nucleotides read TGTGCCAGTCAAGGCGGGGTAGAAACTGAAGCTTTCTTT. Amino acid sequence: CASQGGVETEAFF.

The chain uses TRBV7-9 and TRBJ2-2; D call uncertain. Germline V gene lookup returns CDR1 SEHNR and CDR2 FQNEAQ (reference sequence). The CDR3 sequence is 14 residues long. Trimming cost V 5 bases and J 1 base, with 8 bases left between them. CDR3 bases: TGTGCCAGCAGCGTCCAGAGGAACACCGGGGAGCTGTTTTTT. Residues: CASSVQRNTGELFF.

This sequence joins TRBV4-2 and TRBJ2-5; 9 bases map to TRBD2. This CDR3 has 16 amino acids. Germline V lookup: CDR1 LGHNA, CDR2 YNFKEQ. The V and J ends lost 0 bases and 4 bases, in that order; junction bases with no gene match: 6. The CDR3 coding sequence is TGTGCCAGCAGCCAAGATGGGGCGGGGGGGTCAGAGACCCAGTACTTC. Translation gives CASSQDGAGGSETQYF.

Notes on this clonotype: The DNA is omitted, as the CDR3 cannot be located on it reliably, and the CDR3 follows TCRdb's listing. CDR3 region: CASQVGPGTTYF. The chain employs TRBV12-3 or TRBV12-4 and TRBJ2-7; TRBD1 is taken as the D call from the table, unchecked against the DNA. The CDR3 is made up of 12 amino acids, end residues included.

The V call is TRBV4-1, the J call TRBJ2-7; no definite D call. This CDR3 spans 14 amino acids. Germline V CDR1 and CDR2: MGHRA, YSYEKL. Trimming stripped 1 base from V and 5 bases from J, with 12 bases between. CDR3 residues: CASSQVGSGHEQYF. The CDR3 DNA reads TGCGCCAGCAGCCAAGTCGGATCCGGGCACGAGCAGTACTTC.

CDR3 protein: CATSSPPDSSYNEQFF. In DNA form, the CDR3 reads TGTGCCACCAGCAGTCCCCCTGATAGCTCCTACAATGAGCAGTTCTTC. The chain joins TRBV15 to TRBJ2-1; D gene uncertain. V lost 3 bases and J 0 bases, leaving 12 bases between the germline ends. The germline V gene encodes CDR1 LNHNV and CDR2 YYDKDF (reference sequence). The CDR3 has 16 residues.

The gene calls are TRBV2 and TRBJ2-3, with D tentatively TRBD1 (6 bases). The V and J ends lost 9 bases and 4 bases respectively, with 20 bases between them. The germline gives CDR1 SNHLY, CDR2 FYNNEI. The CDR3 is 15 amino acids. The CDR3 loop is CARRNRALGADTQYF. Here the CDR3 DNA reads TGTGCCAGGAGGAACAGGGCACTTGGGGCAGATACGCAGTATTTT.

The chain uses TRBV29-1 and TRBJ2-4; D remains ambiguous. The J call may be faulty, since TRBJ2-5 better matches the DNA end. CDR3 size: 13 residues. Germline CDR1 and CDR2: SQVTM and ANQGSEA. The CDR3 here is CSVDVKRQETQYF. CDR3 sequence (DNA): TGCAGCGTTGACGTGAAACGGCAAGAGACCCAGTACTTC.

The chain combines TRBV6-1 with TRBJ2-1; 9 positions match TRBD2. The length of the CDR3 is 13 residues. The V gene's germline CDR1 is MNHNS and CDR2 SASEGT. V lost 8 bases, J lost 7 bases, and 6 bases stayed unmatched. CDR3 amino acids: CASWRGGGNEQFF. For the CDR3, the DNA is TGTGCCAGCTGGCGGGGGGGCGGAAATGAGCAGTTCTTC.

This chain links TRBV20-1 with TRBJ2-3, with 14 bases matching TRBD2. This CDR3 comprises 15 residues. Germline CDR1 is DFQATT and CDR2 is SNEGSKA (reference sequence). The V gene end was trimmed by 6 bases and the J gene end by 6 bases; junction bases not matched to a gene: 8. This CDR3 reads CSAGGLAGGGDTQYF. CDR3 nucleotides: TGCAGTGCGGGAGGACTAGCGGGAGGTGGGGATACGCAGTATTTT.

The V and J genes are TRBV6-5 and TRBJ2-5, with D maybe TRBD1 (6 bases). CDR1 is MNHEY, CDR2 SVGAGI, per germline. Trimming stripped 0 bases from V and 5 bases from J, with 13 bases between. This CDR3 region has 15 residues. The CDR3 sequence is CASSYSGHPSETQYF. Here the CDR3 DNA reads TGTGCCAGCAGTTACTCGGGACATCCTTCGGAGACCCAGTACTTC.

J is TRBJ1-4 and V is TRBV2, with D hard to call. Looked up from germline, CDR1 is SNHLY and CDR2 is FYNNEI. The V end lost 2 bases, the J end lost 7 bases, and 8 bases lay between the germline ends. The CDR3 contains 13 residues. The CDR3 spells CASSENGGEKLFF. CDR3 DNA: TGTGCCAGCAGTGAAAATGGCGGTGAAAAACTGTTTTTT. The whole variable domain, filled in from reference TRBV2 and TRBJ1-4, reads EPEVTQTPSHQVTQMGQEVILRCVPISNHLYFYWYRQILGQKVEFLVSFYNNEISEKSEIFDDQFSVERPDGSNFTLKIRSTKLEDSAMYFCASSENGGEKLFFGSGTQLSVL.

The rearrangement links TRBV4-2 to TRBJ2-7; no clear D gene. The CDR3 runs to 13 residues. Looked up from germline, CDR1 is LGHNA and CDR2 is YNFKEQ. V shed 2 bases and J shed 6 bases, with 11 bases lying between them. The CDR3 sequence is CASSQKWLCEQYF. The CDR3 DNA is TGTGCCAGCAGCCAAAAATGGCTATGCGAGCAGTACTTC.

This clonotype has more than one count but fewer than ten. The chain's CDR3 is CASSFRGGQETQYF. Here the CDR3 DNA reads TGTGCCAGCAGCTTTCGGGGGGGTCAAGAGACCCAGTACTTC. This chain uses TRBV7-2 with TRBJ2-5; 8 nucleotides line up with TRBD2. Unmatched junction bases numbered 2, after V lost 3 bases and J lost 2 bases. The CDR3 has 14 residues. Germline CDR1 and CDR2: SGHTA and FQGNSA.

This clonotype was seen only a few times. This chain connects TRBV29-1 to TRBJ2-5; maybe TRBD2 (6 bases). Trimming cost V 8 bases and J 7 bases, with 20 bases left between them. CDR1 is SQVTM and CDR2 is ANQGSEA in the germline V gene. CDR3 length: 13 residues. The CDR3 sequence: CSFLQGTEGTQYF. CDR3 nucleotides: TGCAGCTTTTTGCAAGGGACGGAGGGGACCCAGTACTTC.

The V call is TRBV20-1, the J call TRBJ2-7, with 7 bases matching TRBD1. This CDR3 spans 15 amino acids. Germline V gives CDR1 DFQATT, CDR2 SNEGSKA (reference sequence). The V gene end was trimmed by 2 bases and the J gene end by 4 bases; junction bases not matched to a gene: 11. The CDR3 protein is CSARPNRDREYEQYF. Written as DNA, the CDR3 is TGCAGTGCTAGACCAAACCGGGACAGAGAATACGAGCAGTACTTC.

This clonotype occurred a few times. CDR3: CASSLVVGGTYEQYF. The CDR3 DNA is TGTGCCAGCAGCTTAGTGGTGGGAGGCACCTACGAGCAGTACTTC. The genes are TRBV11-2 and TRBJ2-7, with a weak D call TRBD2 (6 bases). This CDR3 is built from 15 residues. CDR1 is SGHAT, CDR2 FQNNGV, per germline. V gave up 1 base and J gave up 2 bases, with 12 bases separating them. Combining the CDR3 with reference TRBV11-2 and TRBJ2-7 gives the whole variable domain EAGVAQSPRYKIIEKRQSVAFWCNPISGHATLYWYQQILGQGPKLLIQFQNNGVVDDSQLPKDRFSAERLKGVDSTLKIQPAKLEDSAVYLCASSLVVGGTYEQYFGPGTRLTVT.